The clone carrying this T cell receptor (beta chain) occurred a few times. This entry is derived from a study of early T cells in non-severe SARS-CoV-2 infection. Study overall: Bulk RNA isolated from unsorted whole blood underwent sequencing; chains were not paired.

Germline loops: CDR1 SGHRS, CDR2 YFSETQ. The CDR3 length is 16 residues. With V trimmed by 0 bases and J by 2 bases, 6 bases remained unmatched. Individual cDNA molecules were tagged with unique molecular identifiers. TCRdb independently ran MiXCR on the 5' RACE reads; one entry per CDR3 protein. The repertoire holds under 30,000 distinct CDR3 sequences, roughly 4.7% seen once, with less than 7.5% in the top ten. This clonotype originated in an adult who was a healthcare worker with PCR-confirmed SARS-CoV-2 infection or an uninfected control (not recorded which). What was sequenced was whole blood. The chain couples TRBV5-1 to TRBJ2-5; 8 bases map to TRBD2. The CDR3 sequence: CASSLGWRGAQETQYF. The DNA for the CDR3 is TGCGCCAGCAGCTTGGGATGGCGGGGGGCGCAAGAGACCCAGTACTTC.